These 26 T cell receptor beta chains share one sample of origin, sequenced in a study of OX40 agonist ivuxolimab in advanced cancers. Here immunoSEQ multiplex PCR was the method, and the copy in TCRdb shows in-frame clones only, minus some. The sample carries approximately 30,000 clones, more than 75% recorded once. Specimen: CD4+ or CD8+ T cells sorted from blood, collected in a trial of the OX40 agonist ivuxolimab. These receptors were taken from an adult with an advanced solid tumor such as melanoma, head and neck, liver or kidney cancer.

This clone came up a few times. The V call is TRBV6-5, the J call TRBJ2-5, with 7 bases fitting TRBD2. Per the germline V gene, CDR1 is MNHEY and CDR2 is SVGAGI. Unmatched junction bases numbered 5, after V lost 5 bases and J lost 2 bases. The CDR3 runs to 14 residues. In DNA, the CDR3 is TGTGCCAGCAGTCCGGGGGGAGGGCAAGAGACCCAGTACTTC. Amino acids: CASSPGGGQETQYF.

This clone appeared a single time. V is TRBV11-2 and J is TRBJ1-1; the D gene is possibly TRBD1 (5 bases). The germline V and J ends were trimmed by 5 bases and 0 bases, with 10 bases remaining between them. This CDR3 is 14 amino acids long. Looked up from germline, CDR1 is SGHAT and CDR2 is FQNNGV. Written as DNA, the CDR3 is TGTGCCAGCAGCCGGGCGGGGGTGAACACTGAAGCTTTCTTT. Translating gives CASSRAGVNTEAFF.

The rearrangement joins TRBV6-5 to TRBJ2-1, with 7 bases identical to TRBD2. Germline-derived CDR1 and CDR2 are MNHEY and SVGAGI. This CDR3 contains 16 residues. V trimming: 2 bases; J trimming: 4 bases; junction bases outside the gene matches: 8. CDR3 in amino acids: CASSYGGVLSYNEQFF. In DNA form, the CDR3 reads TGTGCCAGCAGTTACGGGGGGGTCCTCTCTTACAATGAGCAGTTCTTC.

This clone was picked up one time. The chain recombines TRBV10-3 with TRBJ2-2, with a weak D call TRBD2 (6 bases). The CDR3 consists of 16 residues. Germline loops: CDR1 ENHRY, CDR2 SYGVKD. Between the trimmed V and J ends, which lost 3 bases and 1 base, there was a span of 12 bases. For the CDR3, the DNA is TGTGCCATCAGTGACCCAAAGGGACTGAACACCGGGGAGCTGTTTTTT. Protein product: CAISDPKGLNTGELFF.

The rearrangement links TRBV27 to TRBJ2-7; no clear D gene. Trimming removed 5 bases at V and 4 bases at J, with 12 bases between. The length of the CDR3 is 13 residues. Per the germline V gene, CDR1 is MNHEY and CDR2 is SMNVEV (reference sequence). In DNA form, the CDR3 reads TGTGCCAGCAGTATAGGCGGCGGATACGAGCAGTACTTC. It is translated as CASSIGGGYEQYF.

The chain combines TRBV11-3 with TRBJ2-1, with 14 bases matching TRBD2. Germline values: CDR1 SGHNT, CDR2 YENEEA. This CDR3 spans 16 amino acids. The ends lost 5 bases at V and 8 bases at J; junction bases unmatched: 8. The CDR3 DNA reads TGTGCCAGCAGCCAATCCGGACTAGCGGGAGGTGATGAGCAGTTCTTC. It specifies CASSQSGLAGGDEQFF.

The count of this clone is one. The rearrangement uses TRBV29-1 and TRBJ2-2; D tentatively reads TRBD1 or TRBD2 (7 bases each). CDR3 length: 15 residues. V lost 7 bases to trimming and J lost 4 bases, with 19 bases between them. The germline V gene encodes CDR1 SQVTM and CDR2 ANQGSEA. The CDR3 bases are TGCAGCGCCATGACAGGGAGGGTGGGCACCGGGGAGCTGTTTTTT. This codes for CSAMTGRVGTGELFF.

V usage is TRBV9 and J usage is TRBJ2-1; the D is unclear. V was cut by 4 bases and J by 5 bases, with 10 bases left in between. Germline V gene sequence: CDR1 SGDLS, CDR2 YYNGEE. This CDR3 is 13 amino acids long. The CDR3 DNA follows: TGTGCCAGCAGCCCTAGTAGGGACAATGAGCAGTTCTTC. Its translation is CASSPSRDNEQFF.

This rearrangement joins TRBV19 to TRBJ1-1, with 10 bases aligning to TRBD1. Germline V lookup: CDR1 LNHDA, CDR2 SQIVND (reference sequence). V was pared by 0 bases and J by 5 bases, with 6 bases of the junction left unmatched. The CDR3 length is 16 residues. CDR3 sequence reads: CASSIDRDRGRTEAFF. The CDR3 coding sequence is TGTGCCAGTAGTATAGATCGGGACAGGGGAAGGACTGAAGCTTTCTTT.

The V and J genes are TRBV10-3 and TRBJ2-1; 9 bases match TRBD2. The germline V gene has CDR1 ENHRY and CDR2 SYGVKD. CDR3 length: 19 amino acids. After removal of 0 bases from V and 4 bases from J, the junction contained 13 bases not matched to a gene. The CDR3 DNA follows: TGTGCCATCAGTGAGTCTGACGAACCGGGACTAGCAGTATACAATGAGCAGTTCTTC. Its protein product is CAISESDEPGLAVYNEQFF.

This clone was picked up a small number of times. CDR3 bases: TGTGCCTGGAGTGCCACAAGGAACACTGAAGCTTTCTTT. Protein: CAWSATRNTEAFF. The chain joins TRBV30 to TRBJ1-1; D remains ambiguous. Trimming shortened V by 1 base and J by 1 base, and 7 bases separated the two germline ends. This CDR3 contains 13 residues. The germline gives CDR1 GTSNPN, CDR2 SVGIG (reference sequence).

This CDR3 reads CARRQGGDEKLFF. In nucleotides, the CDR3 is TGCGCCAGGAGACAGGGAGGTGATGAAAAACTGTTTTTT. This chain connects TRBV5-1 to TRBJ1-4; 7 positions match TRBD1. The germline gives CDR1 SGHRS, CDR2 YFSETQ. J lost 6 bases, V lost 8 bases, and 7 bases had no gene match. The CDR3 totals 13 residues.

The chain is built from TRBV29-1 and TRBJ2-7; D is perhaps TRBD2 (5 bases). Per germline, CDR1 SQVTM and CDR2 ANQGSEA. This CDR3 region has 14 residues. Deletions cut 3 bases from V and 2 bases from J, with 14 bases between. CDR3 DNA sequence: TGCAGCGTTGAGGAATCGGGATGGACCTACGAGCAGTACTTC. Translated: CSVEESGWTYEQYF.

The chain employs TRBV19 and TRBJ2-3; 10 nucleotides align to TRBD2. CDR1 and CDR2 (germline): LNHDA, SQIVND (reference sequence). The V segment lost 5 bases and the J segment 2 bases; nucleotides outside the gene matches: 4. This CDR3 comprises 15 residues. The CDR3 DNA reads as TGTGCCAGTAGTGTCAGCGGGAGGGCCACAGATACGCAGTATTTT. Its translation: CASSVSGRATDTQYF.

The rearrangement joins TRBV9 to TRBJ1-3, with unresolved D. V was cut by 3 bases and J by 0 bases, with 7 bases left in between. The CDR3 has 14 residues. Germline CDR1 and CDR2: SGDLS and YYNGEE. In DNA form, the CDR3 reads TGTGCCAGCAGCGGCGGAGGCTCTGGAAACACCATATATTTT. Its protein product is CASSGGGSGNTIYF.

The rearrangement joins TRBV11-2 to TRBJ1-3; 10 bases are a match to TRBD1. The CDR3 loop spans 15 amino acids. Unmatched junction bases numbered 5, after V lost 5 bases and J lost 4 bases. CDR1 is SGHAT and CDR2 is FQNNGV in the germline V gene. The CDR3 region is CASSRDRGLGNTIYF. The CDR3 DNA follows: TGTGCCAGCAGCCGGGACAGGGGTTTGGGAAACACCATATATTTT.

The rearrangement links TRBV11-1 to TRBJ2-7; 8 bases fit TRBD1. CDR3 length: 15 amino acids. The trim removed 5 bases at V and 0 bases at J, leaving 6 bases unmatched. CDR1 is SGHAT and CDR2 is FQDESV in the germline V gene (reference sequence). CDR3 nucleotide sequence: TGTGCCAGCAGCCCCAACAGGGGGAGCTCCTACGAGCAGTACTTC. Protein sequence: CASSPNRGSSYEQYF.

This clone was seen a single time. The V gene is TRBV30, the J gene TRBJ2-7; perhaps TRBD1 as D (6 bases). CDR1 and CDR2 (germline): GTSNPN, SVGIG (reference sequence). The length of the CDR3 is 15 residues. Trimming left V 3 bases short and J 9 bases short, with 24 bases between. CDR3 protein: CAWSQPGDRSLRQYF. CDR3 nucleotide sequence: TGTGCCTGGAGCCAACCCGGCGACAGGTCCCTACGGCAGTACTTC. The variable domain in full, with the rest retrieved from reference TRBV30 and TRBJ2-7, is SQTIHQWPATLVQPVGSPLSLECTVEGTSNPNLYWYRQAAGRGLQLLFYSVGIGQISSEVPQNLSASRPQDRQFILSSKKLLLSDSGFYLCAWSQPGDRSLRQYFGPGTRLTVT.

This chain uses TRBV25-1 with TRBJ1-3; D is ambiguous. The CDR3 runs to 14 residues. The V and J ends lost 1 base and 3 bases respectively, with 7 bases between them. CDR1 and CDR2 (germline): MGHDK, SYGVNS. In nucleotides, the CDR3 is TGTGCCAGCAGTGAATTGGGCGGTGGAAACACCATATATTTT. It specifies CASSELGGGNTIYF.

The chain is built from TRBV9 and TRBJ2-5; D gene uncertain. This CDR3 comprises 14 residues. From germline, CDR1 is SGDLS and CDR2 YYNGEE. Trimming removed 2 bases at V and 5 bases at J, with 13 bases between. CDR3 sequence (DNA): TGTGCCAGCAGCGTCAGTGGGGAACGGGAGACCCAGTACTTC. Translated, it gives CASSVSGERETQYF.

The chain carries TRBV2 and TRBJ2-7; 13 bases agree with TRBD2. Germline trimming cut 7 bases from V and 4 bases from J; bases unmatched to any gene: 10. Per germline, CDR1 SNHLY and CDR2 FYNNEI. The CDR3 loop spans 16 amino acids. The CDR3 region has the DNA TGTGCCAGCACCTATAGCGGGACTAGCGGGACGTACGAGCAGTACTTC. Protein: CASTYSGTSGTYEQYF. Drawing the rest from reference TRBV2 and TRBJ2-7, the complete variable domain is EPEVTQTPSHQVTQMGQEVILRCVPISNHLYFYWYRQILGQKVEFLVSFYNNEISEKSEIFDDQFSVERPDGSNFTLKIRSTKLEDSAMYFCASTYSGTSGTYEQYFGPGTRLTVT.

V usage is TRBV30 and J usage is TRBJ1-1; D call uncertain. Deletions cut 2 bases from V and 5 bases from J, with 12 bases between. The CDR3 loop spans 13 amino acids. CDR1 is GTSNPN and CDR2 is SVGIG in the germline V gene (reference sequence). The CDR3, as DNA: TGTGCCTGGAGTACGCAGGCAGGTACTGAAGCTTTCTTT. This encodes CAWSTQAGTEAFF.

This rearrangement joins TRBV2 to TRBJ1-2; D not resolved. Between the trimmed V and J ends, which lost 10 bases and 6 bases, there was a span of 24 bases. Germline CDR1 reads SNHLY; CDR2 reads FYNNEI. CDR3 size: 15 residues. As DNA, the CDR3 is TGTGCCAACCTCCGAGGCGAGCACGACTTTCATGGCTACACCTTC. It encodes CANLRGEHDFHGYTF.

The V gene is TRBV9, the J gene TRBJ2-2; 9 nucleotides line up with TRBD1. The CDR3 totals 17 residues. Germline V gene data show CDR1 as SGDLS and CDR2 as YYNGEE. V gave up 0 bases and J gave up 3 bases; unmatched junction bases: 6. CDR3 coding DNA: TGTGCCAGCAGCGTAGAAGGGACAGGGTTTGACACCGGGGAGCTGTTTTTT. Translated, it gives CASSVEGTGFDTGELFF.

The V call is TRBV7-9, the J call TRBJ2-1; tentatively, D is TRBD1 (5 bases). In germline, CDR1 is SEHNR, CDR2 FQNEAQ (reference sequence). The CDR3 sequence is 16 residues long. Between the trimmed V and J ends, which lost 5 bases and 4 bases, there was a span of 18 bases. CDR3 DNA sequence: TGTGCCAGCAGCAACACCGGACATCCGGATTACAATGAGCAGTTCTTC. Its translation is CASSNTGHPDYNEQFF.

This clone was seen only a few times. The chain links TRBV30 to TRBJ2-1; possible D gene TRBD2, 5 bases. Deletions cut 0 bases from V and 5 bases from J, with 8 bases between. The CDR3 has 13 residues. The germline V gene encodes CDR1 GTSNPN and CDR2 SVGIG (reference sequence). CDR3 nucleotide sequence: TGTGCCTGGAGTGTACTAGGTCACAATGAGCAGTTCTTC. Amino acids: CAWSVLGHNEQFF.